The 26 T cell receptor beta chains presented below share a single source sample, sequenced in a study of blood T cell repertoires in COVID-19. Using immunoSEQ multiplex PCR, the repertoire was profiled, and TCRdb retains in-frame clones only, with some absent. The sample includes fewer than 400,000 clones, around 85% of them seen just once. Sequences were obtained from PBMCs or T cells enriched from blood (not recorded which). All receptors derive from a woman aged 30 to 39 who had been exposed to COVID-19.

This rearrangement joins TRBV30 to TRBJ2-7; D not certain. Germline V gene lookup returns CDR1 GTSNPN and CDR2 SVGIG (reference sequence). This CDR3 is built from 10 residues. Trimming removed 5 bases at V and 2 bases at J, with 4 bases between. As DNA, the CDR3 is TGTGCCTGGGGCACCTACGAGCAGTACTTC. It specifies CAWGTYEQYF.

This clone was seen at least ten times. The chain has TRBV6-1 and TRBJ2-5, with D perhaps matching TRBD1 (6 bases). The germline CDR1 and CDR2 sequences are MNHNS and SASEGT. The CDR3 sequence is 14 residues long. V was clipped by 5 bases and J by 5 bases, with 15 bases between them. The CDR3 nucleotides read TGTGCCAGCAGTTTAGGTACAGGGTGGGAGACCCAGTACTTC. Its translation is CASSLGTGWETQYF.

The chain is built from TRBV18 and TRBJ1-5; no reliable D call. The CDR3 is 16 residues long. V lost 0 bases to trimming and J lost 0 bases, with 9 bases between them. CDR1 and CDR2 from the germline V gene are KGHSH and LQKENI. The CDR3 nucleotides are TGTGCCAGCTCACCACCTAACAGAGATAGCAATCAGCCCCAGCATTTT. Protein product: CASSPPNRDSNQPQHF.

This sequence joins TRBV25-1 and TRBJ2-3; TRBD2 might be the D (6 bases). This CDR3 is 15 amino acids long. Germline values: CDR1 MGHDK, CDR2 SYGVNS. Trimming removed 5 bases from V and 2 bases from J, with 14 bases in between. CDR3 protein: CASSPAAGITDTQYF. The CDR3 DNA is TGTGCCAGCAGTCCCGCGGCGGGGATCACAGATACGCAGTATTTT.

This rearrangement joins TRBV28 to TRBJ1-2; D unclear. V lost 1 base and J 4 bases, leaving 10 bases between the germline ends. The CDR3 extends over 14 amino acids. CDR1 is MDHEN, CDR2 SYDVKM, per germline. The CDR3 region is CASSLYNRVYGYTF. The CDR3, as DNA: TGTGCCAGCAGTTTATATAACAGAGTCTATGGCTACACCTTC.

The chain links TRBV6-6 to TRBJ1-1, with 7 bases matching TRBD1. The CDR3 length is 16 residues. CDR1 MNHNY and CDR2 SVGAGI come from the germline V gene (reference sequence). V was pared by 7 bases and J by 5 bases, with 16 bases of the junction left unmatched. The CDR3 nucleotides are TGTGCCAGCACACGGGGAAGGGGGCAGGGCGGTACTGAAGCTTTCTTT. Amino acid sequence: CASTRGRGQGGTEAFF.

This sequence joins TRBV5-8 and TRBJ1-1; 7 bases line up with TRBD1. The CDR3 extends over 16 amino acids. The ends lost 2 bases at V and 0 bases at J; junction bases unmatched: 7. CDR1 is SGHTS and CDR2 is YDEGEE in the germline V gene. The CDR3 sequence is CASSLYRGGVNTEAFF. The CDR3 DNA is TGTGCCAGCAGCTTATACAGGGGAGGCGTGAACACTGAAGCTTTCTTT.

V and J are TRBV4-2 and TRBJ1-2; no clear D. The CDR3 contains 15 residues. Germline assignment: CDR1 LGHNA and CDR2 YNFKEQ. Trimming removed 1 base at V and 7 bases at J, with 16 bases between. The CDR3 DNA sequence: TGTGCCAGCAGCCAAGTTTTCAGAATGAATCTTGGCTACACCTTC. Its translation is CASSQVFRMNLGYTF.

This clone was recorded at least ten times. This sequence joins TRBV27 and TRBJ1-5; D is ambiguous. CDR1 is MNHEY, CDR2 SMNVEV, per germline (reference sequence). The ends were cut back, 6 bases at V and 0 bases at J, with 6 bases in the middle. The CDR3 is 13 residues long. CDR3 loop: CASSYYSNQPQHF. CDR3 nucleotide sequence: TGTGCCAGCAGCTATTATAGCAATCAGCCCCAGCATTTT.

CDR3 sequence (DNA): TGTGCCAGCAGCTTATTCAGCGGCTCTGGAAACACCATATATTTT. Its translation: CASSLFSGSGNTIYF. J is TRBJ1-3 and V is TRBV11-2; D unclear. Trimming stripped 2 bases from V and 0 bases from J, with 8 bases between. Germline V lookup: CDR1 SGHAT, CDR2 FQNNGV. The CDR3 sequence is 15 residues long.

The genes are TRBV18 and TRBJ2-7, with 9 nucleotides matching TRBD1. Germline V lookup: CDR1 KGHSH, CDR2 LQKENI. The CDR3 length is 15 residues. The V gene end was trimmed by 3 bases and the J gene end by 4 bases; junction bases not matched to a gene: 7. DNA for the CDR3: TGTGCCAGCTCACCTTCTCCGGGACAGGGATACGAGCAGTACTTC. Its protein is CASSPSPGQGYEQYF. Drawing the rest from reference TRBV18 and TRBJ2-7, the complete variable domain is NAGVMQNPRHLVRRRGQEARLRCSPMKGHSHVYWYRQLPEEGLKFMVYLQKENIIDESGMPKERFSAEFPKEGPSILRIQQVVRGDSAAYFCASSPSPGQGYEQYFGPGTRLTVT.

This clone was detected once. This chain links TRBV10-1 with TRBJ2-3; no clear D gene. Per the germline V gene, CDR1 is WNHNN and CDR2 is SYGVQD (reference sequence). V was trimmed by 2 bases and J by 2 bases, leaving 8 bases between them. The CDR3 runs 14 residues. The CDR3 protein is CASSERRYTDTQYF. CDR3 DNA sequence: TGCGCCAGCAGTGAGCGGCGGTACACAGATACGCAGTATTTT.

This clone was seen a single time. The V and J genes are TRBV9 and TRBJ2-3, with 9 bases fitting TRBD1. J was trimmed by 3 bases and V by 0 bases; bases with no gene match: 2. Germline CDR1 is SGDLS and CDR2 is YYNGEE. The CDR3 totals 15 residues. The DNA of the CDR3 is TGTGCCAGCAGCGTAGATGGACAGGGGACAGATACGCAGTATTTT. It encodes CASSVDGQGTDTQYF. The whole variable domain, remainder taken from reference TRBV9 and TRBJ2-3, is DSGVTQTPKHLITATGQRVTLRCSPRSGDLSVYWYQQSLDQGLQFLIQYYNGEERAKGNILERFSAQQFPDLHSELNLSSLELGDSALYFCASSVDGQGTDTQYFGPGTRLTVL.

The chain has TRBV19 and TRBJ2-7; the match to TRBD1 covers 9 bases. The germline gives CDR1 LNHDA, CDR2 SQIVND (reference sequence). The ends lost 4 bases at V and 3 bases at J; junction bases unmatched: 10. This CDR3 spans 16 amino acids. CDR3 DNA: TGTGCCAGTAGTAGGGTTCCGGGACAGGGTTTCTACGAGCAGTACTTC. Translation: CASSRVPGQGFYEQYF.

This clone was seen a single time. The chain couples TRBV30 to TRBJ1-2; the D is unclear. V was pared by 0 bases and J by 6 bases, with 8 bases between. Germline V gene data show CDR1 as GTSNPN and CDR2 as SVGIG (reference sequence). This CDR3 contains 12 residues. The CDR3 loop reads CAWSVWLNGYTF. The CDR3 bases are TGTGCCTGGAGTGTTTGGCTGAATGGCTACACCTTC.

V usage is TRBV2 and J usage is TRBJ1-3; 9 nucleotides agree with TRBD1. V shed 7 bases and J 0 bases; nucleotides not matched to a gene: 7. Per the germline V gene, CDR1 is SNHLY and CDR2 is FYNNEI. CDR3 length equals 16 residues. The chain's CDR3 is CASNRDRVSSGNTIYF. The CDR3 DNA follows: TGTGCCAGCAACCGGGACAGGGTCAGCTCTGGAAACACCATATATTTT.

This chain joins TRBV7-9 and TRBJ1-1; D uncertain. The V and J ends lost 5 bases and 4 bases respectively, with 14 bases between them. The CDR3 is 14 amino acids. CDR1 and CDR2 from the germline V gene are SEHNR and FQNEAQ (reference sequence). DNA for the CDR3: TGTGCCAGCAGCGCTCTCGGGGTATCCACTGAAGCTTTCTTT. This encodes CASSALGVSTEAFF. The full variable domain, rest sourced from reference TRBV7-9 and TRBJ1-1, is DTGVSQNPRHKITKRGQNVTFRCDPISEHNRLYWYRQTLGQGPEFLTYFQNEAQLEKSRLLSDRFSAERPKGSFSTLEIQRTEQGDSAMYLCASSALGVSTEAFFGQGTRLTVV.

V usage is TRBV9 and J usage is TRBJ2-7, with D perhaps TRBD2 (7 bases). The CDR3 is 14 amino acids. V shed 4 bases and J shed 2 bases, with 13 bases lying between them. Germline CDR1 is SGDLS and CDR2 is YYNGEE. The CDR3 DNA follows: TGTGCCAGCAGCCCCCGGGGGGCAGCCTACGAGCAGTACTTC. Protein sequence: CASSPRGAAYEQYF.

The rearrangement links TRBV3-1 (or the pseudogene TRBV3-2) to TRBJ2-5; 11 nucleotides agree with TRBD2. Germline V gives CDR1 LGHDT, CDR2 YNNKEL (reference sequence). The CDR3 has 16 residues. Trimming removed 4 bases from V and 0 bases from J; junction bases left unmatched: 4. The CDR3 DNA sequence: TGTGCCAGCAGCCCGGGACTAGCGGTCAACCAAGAGACCCAGTACTTC. Translated: CASSPGLAVNQETQYF.

The chain is built from TRBV30 and TRBJ1-5, with 7 bases identical to TRBD1. This CDR3 has 13 amino acids. J was trimmed by 7 bases and V by 2 bases; bases with no gene match: 5. Germline-derived CDR1 and CDR2 are GTSNPN and SVGIG (reference sequence). In DNA, the CDR3 is TGTGCCTGGAGTTCCAGGGGGAGGCAGCCCCAGCATTTT. Its translation: CAWSSRGRQPQHF.

In this sample, this clone turned up a few times. CDR3 nucleotides: TGTGCCAGCAGCTTGTCAGGGCCGGGTTACACCTTC. Amino acids: CASSLSGPGYTF. The rearrangement uses TRBV5-4 and TRBJ1-2; D possibly corresponds to TRBD1 (5 bases). Trimming took off 1 base at V and 11 bases at J, with 12 bases between the two ends. Germline loops: CDR1 SGHNT, CDR2 YYREEE (reference sequence). This CDR3 has 12 amino acids.

V gene TRBV9 combines with J gene TRBJ1-6, with D tentatively TRBD1 (6 bases). The length of the CDR3 is 14 residues. The germline V and J ends were trimmed by 1 base and 8 bases, with 10 bases remaining between them. The germline V gene has CDR1 SGDLS and CDR2 YYNGEE. Here the CDR3 DNA reads TGTGCCAGCAGCGTATGGGACACTCATTCACCCCTCCACTTT. This encodes CASSVWDTHSPLHF.

The chain uses TRBV14 and TRBJ2-7; maybe TRBD1 (5 bases). Germline V CDR1 and CDR2: SGHDN, FVKESK. The CDR3 contains 14 residues. V lost 4 bases, J lost 2 bases, and 12 bases lay in between. The CDR3 DNA reads TGTGCCAGCAGCCCCCGACAGAAAACCTACGAGCAGTACTTC. Amino acid sequence: CASSPRQKTYEQYF.

This sequence joins TRBV5-1 and TRBJ1-4; D gene uncertain. Germline V gene sequence: CDR1 SGHRS, CDR2 YFSETQ. This CDR3 has 14 residues. Trimming took 0 bases from V and 6 from J, leaving 9 bases between them. The CDR3 bases are TGCGCCAGCAGCTTGGGAGGCCCGCATGAAAAACTGTTTTTT. This translates into CASSLGGPHEKLFF. Full variable domain (outside the CDR3, taken from reference TRBV5-1 and TRBJ1-4): KAGVTQTPRYLIKTRGQQVTLSCSPISGHRSVSWYQQTPGQGLQFLFEYFSETQRNKGNFPGRFSGRQFSNSRSEMNVSTLELGDSALYLCASSLGGPHEKLFFGSGTQLSVL.

There are a few counts of this clone. This sequence joins TRBV28 and TRBJ2-5, with D tentatively TRBD2 (5 bases). CDR1 MDHEN and CDR2 SYDVKM come from the germline V gene. With 7 bases removed from V and 2 bases from J, the gap between germline ends came to 8 bases. The CDR3 sequence is 12 residues long. CDR3 in amino acids: CASMRAQETQYF. DNA of the CDR3: TGTGCCAGCATGAGGGCTCAAGAGACCCAGTACTTC.

This chain connects TRBV28 to TRBJ1-1, with 9 bases matching TRBD1. The CDR3 is 14 amino acids. Trimming removed 8 bases from V and 2 bases from J; junction bases left unmatched: 6. CDR1 is MDHEN and CDR2 is SYDVKM in the germline V gene. This CDR3 reads CASETGQGNTEAFF. CDR3 in DNA: TGTGCCAGCGAAACGGGACAGGGCAACACTGAAGCTTTCTTT. Full variable domain (remainder filled in from reference TRBV28 and TRBJ1-1): DVKVTQSSRYLVKRTGEKVFLECVQDMDHENMFWYRQDPGLGLRLIYFSYDVKMKEKGDIPEGYSVSREKKERFSLILESASTNQTSMYLCASETGQGNTEAFFGQGTRLTVV.